The sequence of this TCR beta chain was determined in a study of cytotoxic CD8 clonotypes in ibrutinib-treated CLL. Points on this clone: Its target is not known.

Study-wide results and limits: Few clonotypes were public, and these shrank or held steady under treatment. Baseline-level clonality went beyond age-matched healthy donors and moved in step with circulating CD8+ T-cell counts. Before falling back toward baseline at progression, clonality had risen at the time of ibrutinib response.

The protocol was immunoSEQ multiplex PCR, while the TCRdb copy is restricted to in-frame clones and leaves out a portion. The table lists fewer than 150,000 clones, less than 90% of them singletons. CDR1 and CDR2 (germline): SGHDN, FVKESK. This CDR3 has 16 residues. The ends lost 2 bases at V and 4 bases at J; junction bases unmatched: 4. Material: PBMCs, obtained after 24 months of ibrutinib treatment. The rearrangement uses TRBV14 and TRBJ2-2; 10 bases map to TRBD1. The source of this sequence is a human donor with chronic lymphocytic leukemia. The CDR3 DNA is TGTGCCAGCAGCCAAACGGGACAGGGGCCCACCGGGGAGCTGTTTTTT. Protein product: CASSQTGQGPTGELFF.